The sequence of this T cell receptor (beta chain) was determined in a study of regulatory T cells in long-lasting Graves disease. Trimming cost V 5 bases and J 6 bases; bases outside gene matches: 14. The CDR3 spans 16 residues. Germline CDR1 is MDHEN and CDR2 is SYDVKM. This clonotype was recorded at least ten times. Its antigen is as yet unknown. Sequencing libraries for TCR beta were prepared with iRepertoire HTBI primers and Arm-PCR of CDR3 regions. TCRdb reprocessed the multiplex PCR reads via MiXCR and lists one record per CDR3 protein. The repertoire has roughly 500,000 distinct CDR3 sequences, 22% of them found once; the top ten carry around 13%. As to time point: persistent/refractory GD, antithyroid drugs over 5 years with positive TRAb. PBMC RNA served as the TCR library source. Findings and limits, study-wide: It was possible that the small sample size reduced accuracy. The study examined only peripheral blood, not thyroid tissue. Patients whose Graves' disease persisted exhibited lower TCR diversity than those newly diagnosed. Favored gene segments in persistent disease were TRBV28, TRBJ1-2 and TRBJ2-5.

The receptor's source is a female donor with Graves disease. The chain employs TRBV28 and TRBJ2-7, with 9 bases that match TRBD2. Here the sequenced sample was peripheral blood mononuclear cells (PBMCs), taken when the disease was refractory, from a patient treated with antithyroid drugs. In nucleotides, the CDR3 is TGTGCCAGCAGTCCCATGGTAGCGGGGGCCTTCCGCGAGCAGTACTTC. It is translated as CASSPMVAGAFREQYF.